The rows below give T cell receptor beta chains drawn from one sample of a study of identical twins. TCRdb processed the 5' RACE reads anew with MiXCR; each CDR3 protein has one entry. The data contain about 690,000 distinct CDR3 sequences, 5.5% to 6.5% of them singletons. The sample comprised naive T cells sorted from blood. Receptors were obtained from a man between 18 and 29 years old in good health. Both conserved end residues are part of each CDR3. A D gene is named only where the DNA matches it firmly. Part of the rows lack a size; the others show once, few, many or a class for expanded clones.

size,J,D,V,DNA,CDR3
many,TRBJ1-1,NA,TRBV25-1,TGTGCCAGCAGTGATTTTTCAGGGCCGGGCACTGAAGCTTTCTTT,CASSDFSGPGTEAFF
many,TRBJ2-1,NA,TRBV12-3/TRBV12-4,TGTGCCAGCAGTTTAGCGCAGGGTTGGTTCTTC,CASSLAQGWFF
many,TRBJ1-2,NA,TRBV6-1,TGTGCCAGCAGTCTAGACAGGCTCTATGGCTACACCTTC,CASSLDRLYGYTF
few,TRBJ2-3,TRBD2,TRBV4-2,TGTGCCAGCAGCCAATTTTCCAGCGGGGACCCCACAGATACGCAGTATTTT,CASSQFSSGDPTDTQYF
few,TRBJ2-6,NA,TRBV6-2/TRBV6-3,TGTGCCAGCAGGGACGGGATCTTAACTGGGGCCAACGTCCTGACTTTC,CASRDGILTGANVLTF
many,TRBJ2-1,TRBD2,TRBV5-1,TGCGCCAGCAGCTTGACTAGCGGGAGGATAGATGAGCAGTTCTTC,CASSLTSGRIDEQFF
many,TRBJ2-3,NA,TRBV5-1,TGCGCCAGCAGCATAGGACAGTCTAGCACAGATACGCAGTATTTT,CASSIGQSSTDTQYF
few,TRBJ1-5,TRBD1,TRBV19,TGTGCCAGTAGTATGGGGGACAGAAGCAATCAGCCCCAGCATTTT,CASSMGDRSNQPQHF
many,TRBJ2-5,TRBD1,TRBV12-3/TRBV12-4,TGTGCCAGCAGTTTCCGGGACAGCAAGGGGGAGACCCAGTACTTC,CASSFRDSKGETQYF
few,TRBJ2-1,TRBD1,TRBV20-1,TGCAGTGCAGAGTACGGGACAGGTCTCCGTGAGCAGTTCTTC,CSAEYGTGLREQFF
many,TRBJ1-1,TRBD1,TRBV5-6,TGTGCCAGCAGTTTACAGGGGGGAAAAACTGAAGCTTTCTTT,CASSLQGGKTEAFF
many,TRBJ2-1,NA,TRBV12-3/TRBV12-4,TGTGCCAGCAGTTCTGCATTCAGCTCCTACAATGAGCAGTTCTTC,CASSSAFSSYNEQFF
NA,TRBJ1-1,NA,TRBV13,TGTGCCAGCAGCTTAGATGATGTAGAAGCTTTCTTT,CASSLDDVEAFF
many,TRBJ2-3,NA,TRBV7-6,TGTGCCAGCAGCTTAGATTTGCCTAGCACAGATACGCAGTATTTT,CASSLDLPSTDTQYF
many,TRBJ1-2,NA,TRBV12-3/TRBV12-4,TGTGCCAGTGCCGAGGTGGCCTATGGCTACACCTTC,CASAEVAYGYTF
NA,TRBJ2-2,NA,TRBV7-8,TGTGCCAGCAGCTTAGCCCCCCTGAACACCGGGGAGCTGTTTTTT,CASSLAPLNTGELFF
few,TRBJ1-1,NA,TRBV12-3/TRBV12-4,TGTGCCAGCAGTAACTACCTACGTCCGACTGAAGCTTTCTTT,CASSNYLRPTEAFF
many,TRBJ2-1,TRBD2,TRBV24-1,TGTGCCACCAGGTCTAGCGGGAGACCTTCCAATGAGCAGTTCTTC,CATRSSGRPSNEQFF
many,TRBJ2-2,NA,TRBV4-3,TGCGCCAGCAGCTATTCCTTGGAGGGGCGGGGGGAGCTGTTTTTT,CASSYSLEGRGELFF
NA,TRBJ1-5,NA,TRBV6-2/TRBV6-3,TGTGCCAGCAGCCTAGTCGGAGTCCGTCAGCCCCAGCATTTT,CASSLVGVRQPQHF
few,TRBJ2-2,NA,TRBV6-5,TGTGCCAGCAGTTACGACAGCACCGGGGAGCTGTTTTTT,CASSYDSTGELFF
few,TRBJ2-2,TRBD2,TRBV5-1,TGCGCCAGCAGCGTGGGACTAGCGGGTACCTTCACCGGGGAGCTGTTTTTT,CASSVGLAGTFTGELFF
few,TRBJ1-2,NA,TRBV5-1,TGCGCCAGCAGCTTGGGCACGCGACAGCTGATAGCTAACTATGGCTACACCTTC,CASSLGTRQLIANYGYTF
few,TRBJ2-4,NA,TRBV27,TGTGCCAGCAGTTTACCTCCTGGGGCCGGGGCCAAAAACATTCAGTACTTC,CASSLPPGAGAKNIQYF
many,TRBJ1-1,TRBD1,TRBV7-2,TGTGCCAGCAGCTTAACGACAGGGGCGAACACTGAAGCTTTCTTT,CASSLTTGANTEAFF
NA,TRBJ2-1,NA,TRBV6-5,TGTGCCAGCAGTTACAGGGGAAGAGAGCAGTTCTTC,CASSYRGREQFF
many,TRBJ2-5,NA,TRBV5-1,TGCGCCAGCAGAGTAACCGGAGGGGAGACCCAGTACTTC,CASRVTGGETQYF
NA,TRBJ2-5,TRBD2,TRBV20-1,TGCAGTGCTATCGGTCTAGCGGGAGGGCCAGGGGAGACCCAGTACTTC,CSAIGLAGGPGETQYF
few,TRBJ2-1,TRBD2,TRBV9,TGTGCCAGCAGCGGGAGCGGGGGTTCGAGTAATTACAATGAGCAGTTCTTC,CASSGSGGSSNYNEQFF